This TCR beta chain stems from a study of T cell repertoires in cytomegalovirus infection. The wider study: Public TCR beta signatures indicated both CMV infection and matching HLA type.

TCRdb reprocessed the reads with MiXCR, giving one entry per CDR3 protein. The sample has hundreds of thousands of distinct CDR3 sequences; approximately 10% are singletons. V lost 7 bases and J 1 base, leaving 13 bases between the germline ends. This CDR3 has 14 residues. From germline, CDR1 is MNHEY and CDR2 SMNVEV (reference sequence). This clonotype came up many times. The source of this sequence is a human donor in good health (CMV status not recorded). Some clones in this sample may be carry-over from other donors' samples. The V and J genes are TRBV27 and TRBJ1-1; possible D gene TRBD1, 6 bases. What was sequenced was PBMCs. DNA for the CDR3: TGTGCCAGCACCTCCGGGACACCGAACACTGAAGCTTTCTTT. This gives the protein CASTSGTPNTEAFF.